This note documents a single TCR beta chain sequence. Data came from immunoSEQ multiplex PCR; TCRdb stores just in-frame clones and leaves some out. The repertoire holds over 110,000 clones, with approximately 87% as singletons. These data are taken from a study of cytomegalovirus exposure and HLA in healthy donors. The junction had 6 bases not matched to a gene; V was cut back by 0 bases and J by 6 bases. Germline CDR1 MNHNY, CDR2 SVGAGI (reference sequence). The CDR3 is made up of 15 amino acids. The chain has TRBV6-6 and TRBJ2-7; 9 positions match TRBD2. Sequenced input: PBMCs. The sequence came from a young man in good health and CMV-seronegative. CDR3 loop: CASSYSASGTSEQYF. The CDR3 DNA reads as TGTGCCAGCAGTTACTCGGCTAGCGGGACGTCCGAGCAGTACTTC.